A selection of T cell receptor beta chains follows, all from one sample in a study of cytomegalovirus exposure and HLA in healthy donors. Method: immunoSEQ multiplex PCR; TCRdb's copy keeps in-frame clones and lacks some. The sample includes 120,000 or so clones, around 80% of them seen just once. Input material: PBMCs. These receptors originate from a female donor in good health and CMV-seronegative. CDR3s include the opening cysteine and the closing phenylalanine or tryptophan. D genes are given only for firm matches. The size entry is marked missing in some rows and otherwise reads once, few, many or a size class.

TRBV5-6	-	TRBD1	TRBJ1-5	CASSYRTGMSNQPQHF	TGTGCCAGCAGCTACCGGACAGGGATGAGCAATCAGCCCCAGCATTTT
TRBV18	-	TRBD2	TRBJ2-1	CASSPPGLEYNEQFF	TGTGCCAGCTCACCGCCGGGACTAGAATACAATGAGCAGTTCTTC
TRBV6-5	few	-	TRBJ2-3	CASSPRLTSTDTQYF	TGTGCCAGCAGTCCCCGACTAACTAGCACAGATACGCAGTATTTT
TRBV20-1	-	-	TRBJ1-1	CTGGTEAFF	TGCACGGGGGGGACTGAAGCTTTCTTT
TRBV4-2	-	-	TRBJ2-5	CASSQVRDPETQYF	TGTGCCAGCAGCCAAGTCCGGGATCCAGAGACCCAGTACTTC
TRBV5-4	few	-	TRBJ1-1	CASRHIVNTEAFF	TGTGCCAGCAGGCACATCGTGAACACTGAAGCTTTCTTT
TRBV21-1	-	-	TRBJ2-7	CASSPWGDRPYEQYF	TGTGCCAGCAGCCCCTGGGGGGACCGTCCCTACGAGCAGTACTTC
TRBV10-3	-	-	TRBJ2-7	CAISDKGLGYEQYF	TGTGCCATCAGTGACAAGGGGTTAGGCTACGAGCAGTACTTC
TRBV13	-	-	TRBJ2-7	CASSLAGQNEYEQYF	TGTGCCAGCAGCTTAGCAGGACAGAATGAGTACGAGCAGTACTTC
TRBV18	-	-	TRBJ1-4	CASSHDRSRANEKLFF	TGTGCCAGCTCACACGACAGGTCTCGGGCTAATGAAAAACTGTTTTTT
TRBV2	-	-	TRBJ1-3	CASSEAQGIHF	TGTGCCAGCAGTGAAGCCCAGGGTATTCATTTT
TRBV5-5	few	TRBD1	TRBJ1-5	CASSLATGGDQPQHF	TGTGCCAGCAGCTTGGCCACAGGGGGCGATCAGCCCCAGCATTTT
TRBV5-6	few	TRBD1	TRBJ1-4	CASSSTGVKEKLFF	TGTGCCAGCAGCTCTACAGGGGTGAAGGAAAAACTGTTTTTT
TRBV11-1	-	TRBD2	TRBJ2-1	CASSLTSGSSYNEQFF	TGTGCCAGCAGCTTAACTAGCGGGAGCTCCTACAATGAGCAGTTCTTC
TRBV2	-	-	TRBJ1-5	CASKRNQHNQPQHF	TGTGCCAGCAAGAGGAACCAGCACAATCAGCCCCAGCATTTT
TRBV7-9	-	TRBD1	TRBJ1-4	CASSSRTGGEKLFF	TGTGCCAGCAGCTCCCGGACAGGGGGAGAAAAACTGTTTTTT
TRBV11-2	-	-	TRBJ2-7	CASSTTIEQYF	TGTGCCAGCAGCACTACAATCGAGCAGTACTTC
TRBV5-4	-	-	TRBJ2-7	CASSNRDKNYEQYF	TGTGCCAGCAGCAACCGGGACAAGAACTACGAGCAGTACTTC
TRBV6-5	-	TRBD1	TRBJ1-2	CATPGGADYGYTF	TGTGCCACCCCAGGGGGCGCCGACTATGGCTACACCTTC
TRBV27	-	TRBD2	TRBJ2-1	CASSPRLAGVTYNEQFF	TGTGCCAGCAGTCCGCGACTAGCGGGGGTTACCTACAATGAGCAGTTCTTC
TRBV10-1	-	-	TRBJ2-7	CASSGDTNEQYF	TGCGCCAGCAGTGGGGACACCAACGAGCAGTACTTC
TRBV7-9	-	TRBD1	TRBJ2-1	CASSSGQGVYNEQFF	TGTGCCAGCAGCTCCGGACAGGGGGTATACAATGAGCAGTTCTTC
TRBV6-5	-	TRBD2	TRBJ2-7	CASSYSRLAGNYEQYF	TGTGCCAGCAGTTACTCCCGGCTAGCGGGCAACTACGAGCAGTACTTC
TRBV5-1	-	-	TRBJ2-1	CASSLDAARDIEQFF	TGCGCCAGCAGCTTGGACGCGGCCAGGGATATTGAGCAGTTCTTC
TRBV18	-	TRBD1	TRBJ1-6	CASSRSGQGAAYNSPLHF	TGTGCCAGCTCACGGAGTGGACAGGGGGCCGCCTATAATTCACCCCTCCACTTT
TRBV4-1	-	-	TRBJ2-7	CASSQDLVRSYEQYF	TGCGCCAGCAGCCAAGATCTCGTCAGGTCCTACGAGCAGTACTTC
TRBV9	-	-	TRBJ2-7	CASSVDYSYYYEQYF	TGTGCCAGCAGCGTAGATTACTCGTATTACTACGAGCAGTACTTC
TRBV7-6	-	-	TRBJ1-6	CASSVTGSPLHF	TGTGCCAGCAGCGTAACAGGGTCACCCCTCCACTTT
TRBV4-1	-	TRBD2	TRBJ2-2	CASSPHAGTSGRGGTGELFF	TGCGCCAGCAGCCCTCACGCCGGGACTAGCGGGAGAGGGGGTACCGGGGAGCTGTTTTTT
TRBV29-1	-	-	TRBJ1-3	CSVEVVEGNTIYF	TGCAGCGTTGAAGTCGTCGAGGGAAACACCATATATTTT
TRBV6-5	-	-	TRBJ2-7	CASSYSRGYEQYF	TGTGCCAGCAGTTATTCCCGGGGATACGAGCAGTACTTC
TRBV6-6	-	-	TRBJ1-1	CASSRELLSGAFF	TGTGCCAGCAGTCGGGAGTTATTATCCGGAGCTTTCTTT
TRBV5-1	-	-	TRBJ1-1	CASSLGGSGVNTEAFF	TGCGCCAGCAGCTTGGGGGGGAGCGGGGTGAACACTGAAGCTTTCTTT
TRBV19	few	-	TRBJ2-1	CASSPRQSSYEQFF	TGTGCCAGTAGTCCTAGACAGAGTTCCTATGAGCAGTTCTTC
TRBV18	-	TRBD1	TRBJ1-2	CASSPRGQGLYGYTF	TGTGCCAGCTCACCACGGGGACAGGGCCTTTATGGCTACACCTTC
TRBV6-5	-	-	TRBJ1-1	CASRVKRSSKAFF	TGTGCCAGCAGAGTAAAGCGATCGAGTAAAGCTTTCTTT
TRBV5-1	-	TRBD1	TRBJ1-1	CASSYTDRGLAEAFF	TGCGCCAGCAGCTATACGGACAGGGGCCTGGCTGAAGCTTTCTTT
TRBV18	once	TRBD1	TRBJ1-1	CASSPSRQGAITEAFF	TGTGCCAGCTCACCATCCCGACAGGGGGCTATCACTGAAGCTTTCTTT
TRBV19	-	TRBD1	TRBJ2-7	CASILGTAHLETFYEQYF	TGTGCCAGTATCCTAGGGACAGCCCATCTAGAAACTTTCTACGAGCAGTACTTC
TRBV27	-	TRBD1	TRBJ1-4	CASSFVAGGEKLFF	TGTGCCAGCAGTTTTGTGGCAGGGGGGGAAAAACTGTTTTTT
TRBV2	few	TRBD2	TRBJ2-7	CATAGGTSYEQYF	TGTGCCACCGCGGGAGGGACTTCCTACGAGCAGTACTTC
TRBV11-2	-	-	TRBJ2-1	CASRQQGINEQFF	TGTGCCAGCCGGCAGCAGGGTATCAATGAGCAGTTCTTC
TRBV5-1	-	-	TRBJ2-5	CASSLDSAGTQETQYF	TGCGCCAGCAGCTTGGACTCCGCGGGAACCCAAGAGACCCAGTACTTC
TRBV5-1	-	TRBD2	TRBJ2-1	CASRDLAGVVNEQFF	TGCGCCAGCAGGGATCTAGCGGGGGTGGTGAATGAGCAGTTCTTC
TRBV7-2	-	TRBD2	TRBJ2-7	CASNQGLAGSPEQYF	TGTGCCAGCAACCAAGGACTAGCGGGAAGTCCCGAGCAGTACTTC
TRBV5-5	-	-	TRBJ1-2	CASSLDPGGYGYTF	TGTGCCAGCAGCTTGGACCCCGGCGGCTATGGCTACACCTTC
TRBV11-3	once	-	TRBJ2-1	CASSPTGSSYNEQFF	TGTGCCAGCAGCCCCACAGGGAGCTCCTACAATGAGCAGTTCTTC
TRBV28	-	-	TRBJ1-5	CASSPGPKPQHF	TGTGCCAGCAGCCCCGGTCCCAAGCCCCAGCATTTT